The subject of this entry is one TCR beta chain. Its antigen remains unidentified. No base quality values were provided; no much bigger clone lies one nucleotide off. Per the publication, the time point label means: about 28 days (+/-7) after the second vaccine dose. AZD1222 recipients given second doses at about 4 weeks or at about 12 weeks were pooled, since spike-specific TCR depth and breadth were not found to differ between the two schedules. The vaccinee samples were drawn from two UK trials, COV001 and COV002, one of which was a single-blind randomized controlled phase 2/3 trial testing AZD1222 (ChAdOx1 nCoV-19) in healthy adults. For TCRbeta chain sequencing, PBMC samples from trial participants were taken at day 0 and at day 28 after the second dose. Here V drops 5 bases and J drops 4 bases, and the junction holds 3 bases not matched to any gene. The CDR3, cysteine through phenylalanine, is 13 amino acids long. Only the CDR3 DNA stays, 39 bases, in frame from base 1. The germline V gene (reference sequence) provides CDR1 WNHNN and CDR2 SYGVQD.

The CDR3 regions of human TCRbeta chains were analyzed by immunosequencing. For the original study's pipeline: Repertoire TCRs were matched against a reference library of SARS-CoV-2-specific TCRs generated with the MIRA antigen-specificity platform. Breadth meant the fraction of unique TCRs that were SARS-CoV-2-associated, whereas depth meant the fraction of total T cells that were SARS-CoV-2-associated. Using the MIRA data, every spike-specific TCR was mapped to the spike region that the TCR reacted to and assigned to either a CD4 or a CD8 class. Log10-transformed breadth and depth values were compared by one-way ANOVA with Sidak's multiple comparisons tests. What TCRdb holds here is the immuneACCESS table cut down to in-frame rearrangements. Part of the clones is not present; checked against another copy, under half of the missing clones reflect an unresolved V gene, and the others are unexplained. V and J calls and clone size are copied from that table; D and trimming were computed from the DNA. The sample table lists 90,000 to 120,000 clones, roughly 87% of them with a count of one. Jointly, the top ten make up less than 6% of the sample.

The sample is drawn from a study of T cell responses to AZD1222 COVID-19 vaccine (dated by TCRdb to the early 2020s). General notes on the study: A total of approximately 240 trial participants underwent TCR sequencing, of whom 207 had received two doses of AZD1222 and about 26 had received two doses of the MenACWY control vaccine. Trial participants were enrolled into age subgroups of 18-55, 56-69 and 70-plus years, which contained around 150, 29 and 61 TCR-sequenced participants, respectively. Study-wide conclusions, independent of this receptor: The whole spike protein was spanned by vaccine-associated CD4 TCRs, and dominant responses were seen in regions 160-218 and 743-854. Reportedly, close to half of the unique spike-specific TCRs recognized epitopes lying outside the regions that are mutated in the B.1.351 and B.1.1.7 variants. Because no samples from the day 14 peak response were available, repertoires could be characterized only after the peak T cell response. After two AZD1222 doses, both the breadth and the depth of spike-specific TCRs were significantly higher than at day 0 and than in MenACWY recipients. Conclusions about previously exposed vaccinees are limited because only six or seven AZD1222 recipients were SARS-CoV-2 seropositive at baseline. In the small 56-69-year group, the increase in depth fell short of significance, most likely because of low power. Most participants were white British and females outnumbered males, and the authors suggested that clonal diversity may have been underestimated.

The chain couples TRBV10-1 to TRBJ2-3; TRBD1 agrees with 7 junctional bases. The sequence came from an adult who received the AZD1222 COVID-19 vaccine. Sequenced here: peripheral blood, sampled 28 days after the second AZD1222 dose. The nucleotide sequence reads as follows: TGCGCCAGCAGTCAGGGGGACGCAGATACGCAGTATTTT. Translation gives CASSQGDADTQYF.